The rows below give T cell receptor beta chains drawn from one sample of a study of blood T cell repertoires in COVID-19. The data were produced by immunoSEQ multiplex PCR, yet TCRdb's version contains in-frame clones alone and is incomplete. The data hold 200,000 to 250,000 clones, with 88% observed a single time. The source material was PBMCs or T cells enriched from blood (not recorded which). Receptor source: a woman aged 25 to 39 who had been exposed to COVID-19. Both conserved end residues are part of each CDR3. D genes are given only for firm matches. Rows give clone size only sometimes, using once, few, many, or a class for an expanded clone.

>NA|TRBV5-4|NA|TRBJ1-6
CASSLDSHSPLHF
TGTGCCAGCAGCTTGGACTCCCATTCACCCCTCCACTTT
>NA|TRBV6-6|NA|TRBJ2-3
CASGLQRFGGDTQYF
TGTGCCAGCGGGTTACAGCGGTTCGGTGGAGATACGCAGTATTTT
>NA|TRBV7-9|TRBD1|TRBJ1-2
CASRHVTGANGYTF
TGTGCCAGCAGACATGTAACAGGGGCAAATGGCTACACCTTC
>NA|TRBV30|NA|TRBJ2-7
CAWRPSSYEQYF
TGTGCCTGGAGACCTAGCTCCTACGAGCAGTACTTC
>few|TRBV7-8|NA|TRBJ1-6
CASTLTIGGNPALHF
TGTGCCAGCACCCTGACGATTGGGGGGAACCCAGCCCTCCACTTT
>NA|TRBV5-1|NA|TRBJ1-1
CASQSGLETEAFF
TGCGCCAGCCAATCAGGGTTGGAAACTGAAGCTTTCTTT
>once|TRBV18|TRBD1|TRBJ1-3
CASSTTHDRGGNTIYF
TGTGCCAGCTCTACGACCCATGACAGGGGTGGAAACACCATATATTTT
>NA|TRBV7-9|TRBD1|TRBJ2-7
CASSNNRQGSHEQYF
TGTGCCAGCAGCAACAACCGACAGGGGTCCCACGAGCAGTACTTC
>NA|TRBV29-1|TRBD1|TRBJ1-1
CSVDPRGVGTEAFF
TGCAGCGTTGACCCCAGGGGGGTGGGCACTGAAGCTTTCTTT
>NA|TRBV11-2|NA|TRBJ1-5
CASSLISNQPQHF
TGTGCCAGCAGCTTAATAAGCAATCAGCCCCAGCATTTT
>NA|TRBV28|TRBD2|TRBJ2-7
CASSWTSGGGYEQYF
TGTGCCAGCAGTTGGACTAGCGGGGGGGGTTACGAGCAGTACTTC
>NA|TRBV3-1/TRBV3-2|TRBD1|TRBJ2-1
CASSGTGSNEQFF
TGTGCCAGCAGTGGGACAGGGTCCAATGAGCAGTTCTTC
>NA|TRBV30|TRBD1|TRBJ1-2
CAWGQGGVYGYTF
TGTGCCTGGGGACAGGGGGGAGTCTATGGCTACACCTTC
>NA|TRBV19|TRBD1|TRBJ1-3
CASMGHRGQGTGNTIYF
TGTGCCAGTATGGGTCACAGGGGACAGGGAACTGGAAACACCATATATTTT
>NA|TRBV5-1|NA|TRBJ1-2
CASSLEVQGVGGYTF
TGCGCCAGCAGCTTGGAGGTGCAGGGTGTTGGGGGCTACACCTTC
>once|TRBV6-5|NA|TRBJ2-7
CASSPSTMAWYEQYF
TGTGCCAGCAGTCCGTCCACGATGGCTTGGTACGAGCAGTACTTC
>NA|TRBV5-1|TRBD1|TRBJ2-2
CASSSGQLTGELFF
TGCGCCAGCAGCTCGGGACAGCTCACCGGGGAGCTGTTTTTT
>NA|TRBV5-1|NA|TRBJ2-5
CASSLAGAIETQYF
TGCGCCAGCAGCTTGGCCGGAGCGATAGAGACCCAGTACTTC
>NA|TRBV5-1|TRBD2|TRBJ2-1
CASSQPRGTSGISTYNEQFF
TGCGCCAGCAGCCAACCCCGTGGGACTAGCGGGATATCCACATACAATGAGCAGTTCTTC
>NA|TRBV6-5|NA|TRBJ2-7
CASRSDRPYEQYF
TGTGCCAGCAGGAGCGACAGACCCTACGAGCAGTACTTC
>NA|TRBV4-2|TRBD2|TRBJ2-7
CASSHGLAAHLTYEQYF
TGTGCCAGCAGCCACGGACTAGCGGCACACCTAACCTACGAGCAGTACTTC
>once|TRBV5-8|TRBD1|TRBJ1-6
CASSGDRVGVDSPLHF
TGTGCCAGCAGCGGGGACAGGGTGGGGGTTGATTCACCCCTCCACTTT
>NA|TRBV19|TRBD1|TRBJ2-1
CASRYKGQGSEQFF
TGTGCCAGTAGGTATAAGGGACAGGGAAGTGAGCAGTTCTTC
>NA|TRBV6-5|NA|TRBJ1-2
CASSYSKAYGYTF
TGTGCCAGCAGTTACTCGAAAGCCTATGGCTACACCTTC
>NA|TRBV27|NA|TRBJ1-1
CASSQEALNTEAFF
TGTGCCAGCAGTCAGGAGGCCCTGAACACTGAAGCTTTCTTT
>NA|TRBV28|NA|TRBJ1-2
CASSWSYRGVDGYTF
TGTGCCAGCAGTTGGTCGTATCGGGGGGTTGATGGCTACACCTTC
>NA|TRBV27|NA|TRBJ2-6
CATSTLPGSGANVLTF
TGTGCCACCTCAACCCTCCCGGGCTCTGGGGCCAACGTCCTGACTTTC
>NA|TRBV5-5|TRBD1|TRBJ1-5
CASSLGQGDNQPQHF
TGTGCCAGCAGCCTAGGACAGGGGGACAATCAGCCCCAGCATTTT
>NA|TRBV6-5|NA|TRBJ2-1
CASSGTWDFANEQFF
TGTGCCAGCTCGGGGACTTGGGACTTCGCCAATGAGCAGTTCTTC
>NA|TRBV5-5|NA|TRBJ2-7
CASSLGPSSYEQYF
TGTGCCAGCAGCTTGGGGCCAAGCTCCTACGAGCAGTACTTC
>NA|TRBV10-2|NA|TRBJ2-5
CASRQTETQYF
TGCGCCAGCAGACAAACAGAGACCCAGTACTTC
>NA|TRBV27|NA|TRBJ2-3
CASSLYPTGGTDTQYF
TGTGCCAGCAGTTTATACCCGACCGGGGGCACAGATACGCAGTATTTT
>NA|TRBV19|NA|TRBJ2-3
CASSIWGLGTTNTDTQYF
TGTGCCAGTAGTATATGGGGGCTGGGTACCACCAACACAGATACGCAGTATTTT
>NA|TRBV7-2|NA|TRBJ2-7
CASSSTHRVGEQYF
TGTGCCAGCAGCTCCACGCACAGGGTTGGCGAGCAGTACTTC
>once|TRBV12-5|TRBD2|TRBJ2-3
CASGPLWGGDTDTQYF
TGTGCTAGTGGCCCTCTCTGGGGGGGAGACACAGATACGCAGTATTTT
>NA|TRBV5-1|TRBD1|TRBJ1-4
CASSSETGFGEKLFF
TGCGCCAGCAGCTCGGAGACAGGGTTCGGGGAAAAACTGTTTTTT
>once|TRBV6-5|TRBD1|TRBJ2-3
CASSWDRARADTQYF
TGTGCCAGCAGTTGGGACAGGGCCCGAGCAGATACGCAGTATTTT
>NA|TRBV6-5|NA|TRBJ1-5
CASQWGFNQPQHF
TGTGCCAGCCAATGGGGCTTCAATCAGCCCCAGCATTTT
>NA|TRBV6-5|NA|TRBJ1-2
CASNPTGGLSYGYTF
TGTGCCAGCAACCCAACCGGGGGGTTGAGCTATGGCTACACCTTC
>NA|TRBV5-1|TRBD2|TRBJ2-2
CASSSSGSVGGELFF
TGCGCCAGCAGCTCTAGCGGGAGCGTTGGCGGGGAGCTGTTTTTT
>NA|TRBV11-2|NA|TRBJ2-1
CASSLDGGYYNEQFF
TGTGCCAGCAGCTTAGACGGCGGGTACTACAATGAGCAGTTCTTC
>NA|TRBV12-5|TRBD1|TRBJ2-4
CASGLADRAETKNIQYF
TGTGCTAGTGGTTTAGCGGACAGGGCCGAAACCAAAAACATTCAGTACTTC
>NA|TRBV5-4|NA|TRBJ1-1
CASSLDGSTMNTEAFF
TGTGCCAGCAGCTTGGATGGCAGTACCATGAACACTGAAGCTTTCTTT